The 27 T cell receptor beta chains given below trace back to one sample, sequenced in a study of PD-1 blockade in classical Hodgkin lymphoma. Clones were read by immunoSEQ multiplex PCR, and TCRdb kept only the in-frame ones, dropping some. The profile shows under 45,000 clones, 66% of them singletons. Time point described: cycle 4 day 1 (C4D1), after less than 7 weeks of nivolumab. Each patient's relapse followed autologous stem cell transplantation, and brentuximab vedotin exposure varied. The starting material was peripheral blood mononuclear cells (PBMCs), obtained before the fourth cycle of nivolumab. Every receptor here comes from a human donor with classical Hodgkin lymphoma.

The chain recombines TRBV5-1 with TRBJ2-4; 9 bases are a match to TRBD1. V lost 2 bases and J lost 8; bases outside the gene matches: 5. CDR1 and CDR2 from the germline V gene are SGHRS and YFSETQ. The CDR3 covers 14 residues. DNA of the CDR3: TGCGCCAGCAGCTTCCGGGACAGGGCCGACATTCAGTACTTC. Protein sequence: CASSFRDRADIQYF.

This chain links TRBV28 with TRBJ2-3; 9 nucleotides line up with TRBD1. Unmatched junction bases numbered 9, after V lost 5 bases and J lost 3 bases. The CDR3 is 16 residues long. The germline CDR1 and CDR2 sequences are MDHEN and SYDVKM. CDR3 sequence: CASSENTGQGTDTQYF. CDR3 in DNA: TGTGCCAGCAGTGAAAATACGGGACAGGGAACAGATACGCAGTATTTT.

The CDR3 DNA reads as TGTGCCAGCAGAGCACAGGGCTCTGGGGCCAACGTCCTGACTTTC. Encoded protein: CASRAQGSGANVLTF. This chain connects TRBV28 to TRBJ2-6, with D possibly TRBD1 on 6 matching bases. Germline CDR1 is MDHEN and CDR2 is SYDVKM. Between the trimmed V and J ends, which lost 6 bases and 0 bases, there was a span of 9 bases. CDR3 length: 15 residues.

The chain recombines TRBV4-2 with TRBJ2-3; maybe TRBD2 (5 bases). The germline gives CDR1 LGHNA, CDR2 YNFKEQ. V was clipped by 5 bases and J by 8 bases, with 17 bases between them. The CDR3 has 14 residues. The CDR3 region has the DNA TGTGCCAGCAGCTCCGGACTGGAACGGGCTACGCAGTATTTT. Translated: CASSSGLERATQYF.

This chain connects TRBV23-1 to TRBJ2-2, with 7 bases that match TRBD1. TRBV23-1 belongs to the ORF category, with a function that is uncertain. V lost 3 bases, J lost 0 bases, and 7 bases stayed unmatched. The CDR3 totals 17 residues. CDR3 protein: CASSHGQEISNTGELFF. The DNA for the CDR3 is TGCGCCAGCAGTCATGGACAGGAGATTTCGAACACCGGGGAGCTGTTTTTT.

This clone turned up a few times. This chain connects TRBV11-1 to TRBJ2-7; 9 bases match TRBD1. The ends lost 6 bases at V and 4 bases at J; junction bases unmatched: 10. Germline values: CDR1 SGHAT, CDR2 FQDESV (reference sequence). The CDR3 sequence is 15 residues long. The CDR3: CASSVTGGPIYEQYF. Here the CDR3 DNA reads TGTGCCAGCAGTGTGACAGGGGGACCGATATACGAGCAGTACTTC.

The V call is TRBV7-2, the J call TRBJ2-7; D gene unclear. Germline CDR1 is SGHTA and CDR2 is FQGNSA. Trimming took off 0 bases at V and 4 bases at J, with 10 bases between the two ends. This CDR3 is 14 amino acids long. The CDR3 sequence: CASSLAGSRYEQYF. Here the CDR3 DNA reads TGTGCCAGCAGCTTAGCTGGCAGCCGGTACGAGCAGTACTTC.

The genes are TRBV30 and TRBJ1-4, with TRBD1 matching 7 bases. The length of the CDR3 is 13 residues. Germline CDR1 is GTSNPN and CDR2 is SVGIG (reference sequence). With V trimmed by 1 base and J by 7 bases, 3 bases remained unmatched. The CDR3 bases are TGTGCCTGGAGTGCTTACAGGGGTGAAAAACTGTTTTTT. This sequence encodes CAWSAYRGEKLFF.

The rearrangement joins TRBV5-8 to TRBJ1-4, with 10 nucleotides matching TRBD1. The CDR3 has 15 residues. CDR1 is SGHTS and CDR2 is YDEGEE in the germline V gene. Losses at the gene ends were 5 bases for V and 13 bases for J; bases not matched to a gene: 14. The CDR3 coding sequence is TGTGCCAGCAGTCCTGAGACAGGGGGCCCGGTAGGACTGTTTTTT. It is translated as CASSPETGGPVGLFF.

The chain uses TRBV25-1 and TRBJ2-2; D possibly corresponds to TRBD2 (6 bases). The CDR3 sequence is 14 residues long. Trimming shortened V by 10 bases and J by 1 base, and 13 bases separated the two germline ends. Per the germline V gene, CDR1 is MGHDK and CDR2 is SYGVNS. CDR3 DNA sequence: TGTGCCACTACCCGGCGGGAGAACACCGGGGAGCTGTTTTTT. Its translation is CATTRRENTGELFF.

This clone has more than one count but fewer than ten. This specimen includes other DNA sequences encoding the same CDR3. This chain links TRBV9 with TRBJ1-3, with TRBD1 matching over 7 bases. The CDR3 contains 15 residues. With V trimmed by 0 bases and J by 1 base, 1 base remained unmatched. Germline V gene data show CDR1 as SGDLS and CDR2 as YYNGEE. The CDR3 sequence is CASSVEGASGNTIYF. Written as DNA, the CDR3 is TGTGCCAGCAGCGTAGAGGGGGCATCTGGAAACACCATATATTTT.

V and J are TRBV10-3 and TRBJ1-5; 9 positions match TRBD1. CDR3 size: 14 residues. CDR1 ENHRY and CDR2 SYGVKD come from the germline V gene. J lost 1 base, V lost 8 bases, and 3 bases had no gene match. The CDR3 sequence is CAISGTGSNQPQHF. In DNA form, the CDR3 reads TGTGCCATCTCCGGGACAGGGAGCAATCAGCCCCAGCATTTT.

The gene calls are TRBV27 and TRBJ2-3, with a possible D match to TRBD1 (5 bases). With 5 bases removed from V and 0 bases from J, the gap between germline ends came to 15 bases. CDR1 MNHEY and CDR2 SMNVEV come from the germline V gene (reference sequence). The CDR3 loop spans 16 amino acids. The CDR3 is CASSRQSFPSTDTQYF. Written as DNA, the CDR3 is TGTGCCAGCAGTCGACAGTCTTTTCCTAGCACAGATACGCAGTATTTT.

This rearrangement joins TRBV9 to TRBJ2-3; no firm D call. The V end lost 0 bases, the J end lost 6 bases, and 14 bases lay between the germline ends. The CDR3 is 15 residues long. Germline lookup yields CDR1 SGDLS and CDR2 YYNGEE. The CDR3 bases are TGTGCCAGCAGCGTAGCTTCAATCGGTGGGGATACGCAGTATTTT. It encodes CASSVASIGGDTQYF.

CDR3 residues: CASSRGDRGQQFF. CDR3 nucleotide sequence: TGTGCCAGCAGTCGAGGGGACAGGGGGCAGCAGTTCTTC. This chain connects TRBV2 to TRBJ2-1, with 12 nucleotides matching TRBD1. V trimming: 5 bases; J trimming: 11 bases; junction bases outside the gene matches: 4. Germline V gives CDR1 SNHLY, CDR2 FYNNEI. This CDR3 contains 13 residues.

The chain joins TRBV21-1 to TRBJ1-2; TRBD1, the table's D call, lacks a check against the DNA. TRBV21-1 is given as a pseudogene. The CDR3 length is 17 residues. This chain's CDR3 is CASSTWGADRPNYGYTF. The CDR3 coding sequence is TGTGCCAGCAGCACCTGGGGAGCGGACAGACCAAACTATGGCTACACCTTC.

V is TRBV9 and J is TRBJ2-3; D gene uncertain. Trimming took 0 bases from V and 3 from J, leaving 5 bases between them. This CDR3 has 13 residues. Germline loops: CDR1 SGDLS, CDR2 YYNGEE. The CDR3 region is CASSVEQTDTQYF. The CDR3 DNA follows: TGTGCCAGCAGCGTAGAACAGACAGATACGCAGTATTTT. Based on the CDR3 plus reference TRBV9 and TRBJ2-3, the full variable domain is DSGVTQTPKHLITATGQRVTLRCSPRSGDLSVYWYQQSLDQGLQFLIQYYNGEERAKGNILERFSAQQFPDLHSELNLSSLELGDSALYFCASSVEQTDTQYFGPGTRLTVL.

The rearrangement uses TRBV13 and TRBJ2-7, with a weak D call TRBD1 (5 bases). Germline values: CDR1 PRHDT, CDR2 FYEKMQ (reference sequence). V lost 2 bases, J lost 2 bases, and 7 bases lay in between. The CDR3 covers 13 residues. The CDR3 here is CASSLTGTYEQYF. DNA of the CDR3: TGTGCCAGCAGCTTAACAGGAACCTACGAGCAGTACTTC.

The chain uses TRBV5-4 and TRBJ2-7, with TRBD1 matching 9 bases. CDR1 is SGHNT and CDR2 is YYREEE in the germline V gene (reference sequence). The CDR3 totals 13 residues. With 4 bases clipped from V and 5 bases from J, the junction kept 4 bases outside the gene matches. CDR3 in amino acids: CASSQQGANEQYF. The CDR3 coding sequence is TGTGCCAGCAGCCAACAGGGGGCTAACGAGCAGTACTTC.

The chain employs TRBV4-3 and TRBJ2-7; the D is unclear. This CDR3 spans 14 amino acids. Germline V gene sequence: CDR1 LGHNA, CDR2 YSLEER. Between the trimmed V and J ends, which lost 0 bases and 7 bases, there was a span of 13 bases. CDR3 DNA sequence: TGCGCCAGCAGCCAAGATGCTAACGGCCGGGAGCAGTACTTC. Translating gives CASSQDANGREQYF.

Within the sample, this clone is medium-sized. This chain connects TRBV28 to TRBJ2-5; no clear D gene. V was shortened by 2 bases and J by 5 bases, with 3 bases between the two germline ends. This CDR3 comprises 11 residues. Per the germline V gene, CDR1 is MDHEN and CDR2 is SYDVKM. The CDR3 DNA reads TGTGCCAGCAGTTTAAGGGAGACCCAGTACTTC. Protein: CASSLRETQYF.

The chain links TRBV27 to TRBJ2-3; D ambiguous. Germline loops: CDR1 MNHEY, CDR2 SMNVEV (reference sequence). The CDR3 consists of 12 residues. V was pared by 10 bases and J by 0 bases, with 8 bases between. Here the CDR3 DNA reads TGTGCCACCCCTGCTAGCACAGATACGCAGTATTTT. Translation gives CATPASTDTQYF.

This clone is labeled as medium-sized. CDR3 DNA: TGTGCCAGCTCACCCATTGAGGACACCGGGGAGCTGTTTTTT. It specifies CASSPIEDTGELFF. The chain links TRBV18 to TRBJ2-2; D unresolved. Per germline, CDR1 KGHSH and CDR2 LQKENI. Trimming took 3 bases from V and 3 from J, leaving 8 bases between them. The CDR3 has 14 residues. The full variable domain, completed using reference TRBV18 and TRBJ2-2, is NAGVMQNPRHLVRRRGQEARLRCSPMKGHSHVYWYRQLPEEGLKFMVYLQKENIIDESGMPKERFSAEFPKEGPSILRIQQVVRGDSAAYFCASSPIEDTGELFFGEGSRLTVL.

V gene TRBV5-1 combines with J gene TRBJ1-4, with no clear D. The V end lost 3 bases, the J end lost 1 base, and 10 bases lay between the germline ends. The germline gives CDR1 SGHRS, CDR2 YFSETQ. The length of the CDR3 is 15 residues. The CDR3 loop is CASSYEVGTNEKLFF. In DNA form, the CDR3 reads TGCGCCAGCAGCTACGAGGTTGGAACTAATGAAAAACTGTTTTTT.

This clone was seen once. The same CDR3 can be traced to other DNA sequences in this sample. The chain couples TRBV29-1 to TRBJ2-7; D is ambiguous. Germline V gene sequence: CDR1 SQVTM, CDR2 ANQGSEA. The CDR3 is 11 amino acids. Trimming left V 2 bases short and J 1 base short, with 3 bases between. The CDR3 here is CSVELSYEQYF. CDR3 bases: TGCAGCGTTGAATTGTCCTACGAGCAGTACTTC.

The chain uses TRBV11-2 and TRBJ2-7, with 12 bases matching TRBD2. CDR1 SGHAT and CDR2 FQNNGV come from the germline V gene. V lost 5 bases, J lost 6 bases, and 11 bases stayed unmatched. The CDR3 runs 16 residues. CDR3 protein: CASSLDGLAGMIEQYF. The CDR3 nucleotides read TGTGCCAGCAGCCTCGACGGACTAGCGGGAATGATCGAGCAGTACTTC. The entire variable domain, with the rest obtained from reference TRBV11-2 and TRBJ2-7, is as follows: EAGVAQSPRYKIIEKRQSVAFWCNPISGHATLYWYQQILGQGPKLLIQFQNNGVVDDSQLPKDRFSAERLKGVDSTLKIQPAKLEDSAVYLCASSLDGLAGMIEQYFGPGTRLTVT.

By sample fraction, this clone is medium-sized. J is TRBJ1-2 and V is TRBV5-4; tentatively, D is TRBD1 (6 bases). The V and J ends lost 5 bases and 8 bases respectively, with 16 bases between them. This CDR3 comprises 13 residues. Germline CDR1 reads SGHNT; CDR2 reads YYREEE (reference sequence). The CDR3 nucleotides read TGTGCCAGCAGTGAATCAGGGGTAGGCGGCTACACCTTC. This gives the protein CASSESGVGGYTF. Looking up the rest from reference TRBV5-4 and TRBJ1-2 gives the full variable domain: ETGVTQSPTHLIKTRGQQVTLRCSSQSGHNTVSWYQQALGQGPQFIFQYYREEENGRGNFPPRFSGLQFPNYSSELNVNALELDDSALYLCASSESGVGGYTFGSGTRLTVV.